These T cell receptor beta chains were read from a single sample in a study of cytomegalovirus exposure and HLA in healthy donors. Sequencing used immunoSEQ multiplex PCR; TCRdb keeps in-frame clones, though not all of them. The repertoire includes about 70,000 clones, roughly nine tenths of them detected once, and 12% sits in the top ten. The sequencing sample was made of PBMCs. All receptors derive from a woman in her 30s in good health and CMV-seropositive. Both conserved end residues are part of each CDR3. D genes are given only for firm matches. For some rows the clone size is stated as once, few or many, or as a class when expanded; others skip it.

length	J	size	D	V	DNA	CDR3
18	TRBJ2-3	.	TRBD2	TRBV7-9	TGTGCCAGCAGTTCCTCCTTTCTCCTAGCGGGAGGAGACTCTACGCAGTATTTT	CASSSSFLLAGGDSTQYF
16	TRBJ2-4	.	TRBD2	TRBV5-1	TGCGCCAGCAGGGCAGGGACTAGCGGGAGGCTTTATACTCAGTACTTC	CASRAGTSGRLYTQYF
14	TRBJ1-6	.	TRBD1	TRBV9	TGTGCCAGCAGCCCGGGACAGGGTTTTTCACCCCTCCACTTT	CASSPGQGFSPLHF
14	TRBJ2-7	.	.	TRBV10-3	TGTGCCATCAGTGTCGAGGAGAATTACTACGAGCAGTACTTC	CAISVEENYYEQYF
14	TRBJ2-7	.	TRBD1	TRBV30	TGTGCCTGGGAAAACAGGGGGAGCTCCTACGAGCAGTACTTC	CAWENRGSSYEQYF
13	TRBJ2-7	.	.	TRBV10-2	TGCGCCAGCAGTGCGGACTCAACCTACGAGCAGTACTTC	CASSADSTYEQYF
15	TRBJ2-3	.	.	TRBV19	TGTGCCAGCAGTCTCCGGACAGAGTTCACAGATACGCAGTATTTT	CASSLRTEFTDTQYF
14	TRBJ2-7	.	TRBD2	TRBV11-2	TGTGCCAGCAGGGGGACTAGCGGGAGGTACGAGCAGTACTTC	CASRGTSGRYEQYF
14	TRBJ1-2	.	.	TRBV19	TGTGCCAGTACATCCAAGACATTATACTATGGCTACACCTTC	CASTSKTLYYGYTF
16	TRBJ2-3	few	.	TRBV25-1	TGTGCCAGCAGTGGGGCCCCAGCCCCTAGCACAGATACGCAGTATTTT	CASSGAPAPSTDTQYF
17	TRBJ2-5	.	TRBD2	TRBV14	TGTGCCAGCAGCCCGGGACTAGCGGGAAGAGGCCTAGAGACCCAGTACTTC	CASSPGLAGRGLETQYF
18	TRBJ2-6	.	.	TRBV14	TGTGCCAGCAGCCAAGAGCCAGGGGCGCTATCTGGGGCCAACGTCCTGACTTTC	CASSQEPGALSGANVLTF
14	TRBJ2-1	.	.	TRBV7-9	TGTGCCAGCAGCTTTCCTCCTCCTAGCGATGAGCAGTTCTTC	CASSFPPPSDEQFF
14	TRBJ2-5	.	.	TRBV4-1	TGCGCGAAGGTGGAGGGACAGCAGCAAGAGACCCAGTACTTC	CAKVEGQQQETQYF
15	TRBJ2-1	.	TRBD2	TRBV11-3	TGTGCCAGCAGTCGAATGGGAGGGAGTGACAATGAGCAGTTCTTC	CASSRMGGSDNEQFF
12	TRBJ1-1	.	.	TRBV6-5	TGTGCGGCCAGGGCGGCCGACACTGAAGCTTTCTTT	CAARAADTEAFF
17	TRBJ2-1	.	TRBD2	TRBV28	TGTGCCAGCAGTTTATTTTTGCGGATAGCGGGAGAGAATGAGCAGTTCTTC	CASSLFLRIAGENEQFF
14	TRBJ2-7	.	TRBD1	TRBV4-1	TGCGCCAGCAGCCAGGACAGGGGCGCCTACGAGCAGTACTTC	CASSQDRGAYEQYF
11	TRBJ2-3	.	.	TRBV28	TGTGCCAGCAGTTTACAGGATACGCAGTATTTT	CASSLQDTQYF
16	TRBJ2-5	.	TRBD2	TRBV28	TGTGCCAGCAATTCCCAGGGTAGCGGGGCCCGAGAGACCCAGTACTTC	CASNSQGSGARETQYF
13	TRBJ1-5	.	.	TRBV30	TGTGCCTGGAGTATGGGACTGAGTCAGCCCCAGCATTTT	CAWSMGLSQPQHF
19	TRBJ2-6	.	TRBD1	TRBV15	TGTGCCACCAGCAGAGATGTGGACAGGGAACCATCTGGGGCCAACGTCCTGACTTTC	CATSRDVDREPSGANVLTF
14	TRBJ1-5	.	.	TRBV19	TGTGCCAGTAGTAGGAGGGGAACTAATCAGCCCCAGCATTTT	CASSRRGTNQPQHF
13	TRBJ2-6	once	.	TRBV30	TGTGCCTGGACCCTCTCTGGGGCCAACGTCCTGACTTTC	CAWTLSGANVLTF
13	TRBJ2-3	.	.	TRBV5-1	TGCGCCAGCAGCCAGGAACCAACAGATACGCAGTATTTT	CASSQEPTDTQYF
13	TRBJ1-1	.	TRBD1	TRBV7-9	TGTGCCAGCAGCTTAGAACAGGGGACTGAAGCTTTCTTT	CASSLEQGTEAFF
15	TRBJ2-1	.	.	TRBV27	TGTGCCAGCAGGGGAGGACAGGTGTTCTACAATGAGCAGTTCTTC	CASRGGQVFYNEQFF
15	TRBJ2-7	.	.	TRBV7-6	TGTGCCAGCAGCTTAGTCAGAAACAACAGGCCCGAGCAGTACTTC	CASSLVRNNRPEQYF
14	TRBJ1-4	.	.	TRBV5-1	TGCGCCAGCAGCTTCTCTGGGGGCAGTGAAAAACTGTTTTTT	CASSFSGGSEKLFF
14	TRBJ2-7	.	TRBD1	TRBV5-1	TGCGCCAGCAGCCGTTTGGACAGGGGGAACGAGCAGTACTTC	CASSRLDRGNEQYF
15	TRBJ2-7	once	.	TRBV7-2	TGTGCCAGCAGTTTAAACATCGGGACTCCCTACGAGCAGTACTTC	CASSLNIGTPYEQYF
13	TRBJ2-1	.	.	TRBV25-1	TGTGCCAGCACGTCGCGGATTTACAATGAGCAGTTCTTC	CASTSRIYNEQFF
15	TRBJ1-5	.	TRBD1	TRBV6-1	TGTGCCAGCAGTAGACAGGGGGCCCCAAATCAGCCCCAGCATTTT	CASSRQGAPNQPQHF
14	TRBJ2-3	once	TRBD2	TRBV28	TGTGCCAGCAGTCGGGAGGGAACAGGAGATACGCAGTATTTT	CASSREGTGDTQYF
16	TRBJ2-1	.	TRBD2	TRBV4-2	TGTGCCAGCAGCCAAGACGGGACTAGCGGGAGGAATGAGCAGTTCTTC	CASSQDGTSGRNEQFF
16	TRBJ2-7	.	TRBD2	TRBV9	TGTGCCAGCAGCGCGGGTGGGCTAGCGGGAGTCATCGAGCAGTACTTC	CASSAGGLAGVIEQYF
14	TRBJ2-1	.	.	TRBV7-2	TGTGCCAGCAGCCTGGGCCGGCCCCCCAATGAGCAGTTCTTC	CASSLGRPPNEQFF
16	TRBJ2-2	.	TRBD1	TRBV5-1	TGCGCCAGCAGCGGCCTGGGACAGGGGGGCCCCGGGGAGCTGTTTTTT	CASSGLGQGGPGELFF
11	TRBJ2-7	.	.	TRBV20-1	TGCAGTGCTTTTGACGGGTACGAGCAGTACTTC	CSAFDGYEQYF
16	TRBJ1-3	.	TRBD1	TRBV2	TGTGCCAGCAGTTCGGGGACAGGGGGATCGTATGTCACCATATATTTT	CASSSGTGGSYVTIYF
17	TRBJ2-1	.	TRBD2	TRBV28	TGTGCCAGCAGTTCGGCCGGACTAGCGGGAGGGCCCCATGAGCAGTTCTTC	CASSSAGLAGGPHEQFF
16	TRBJ2-5	.	TRBD2	TRBV5-8	TGTGCCAGCAGCTTGGGGGAGGGAGGAATGACAGAGACCCAGTACTTC	CASSLGEGGMTETQYF
16	TRBJ2-2	.	TRBD2	TRBV29-1	TGCAGCGTTGATTCTACTGCTAGCGGGAGCCCCGGGGAGCTGTTTTTT	CSVDSTASGSPGELFF
14	TRBJ2-5	.	TRBD1	TRBV5-1	TGCGCCAGCAGCTCGGGACAGGGTAGGGAGACCCAGTACTTC	CASSSGQGRETQYF
15	TRBJ1-2	once	.	TRBV30	TGTGCCTGGAGCGTAGCGGGGGGCGCCCGATATGGCTACACCTTC	CAWSVAGGARYGYTF
12	TRBJ1-2	.	.	TRBV6-1	TGTGCCAGCAGTGAAAGCGGCTATGGCTACACCTTC	CASSESGYGYTF
17	TRBJ1-5	.	.	TRBV10-2	TGCGCCAGCAGTGAGTCGATTTTTCGGTTGCTTGGTCAGCCCCAGCATTTT	CASSESIFRLLGQPQHF
15	TRBJ2-1	.	TRBD2	TRBV5-3	TGTGCCAGAAGCGGCGGGAGGTCGGTTGTTAATGAGCAGTTCTTC	CARSGGRSVVNEQFF